This section outlines one T cell receptor (beta chain) sequence together with its context. It was with 60 Vbeta and 13 Jbeta primers that the PCR ran. The method was immunoSEQ multiplex PCR; TCRdb's version includes in-frame clones alone and lacks a portion of them. The ten most abundant clones cover 3.5% to 4.5% of a sample with under 95,000 clones. This record comes from a study of cytomegalovirus exposure and HLA in healthy donors. At the level of the study: Assignment to the Caucasian-associated ancestry cluster applied to approximately 80% of the approximately 420 genotyped donors.

The CDR3 extends over 12 amino acids. Unmatched junction bases numbered 8, after V lost 6 bases and J lost 7 bases. Germline V lookup: CDR1 SQVTM, CDR2 ANQGSEA. The clonotype originates from a man aged 18 to 29 in good health and CMV-seropositive. The J gene is TRBJ1-1, the V gene TRBV29-1; 7 positions match TRBD1. Material: PBMCs. CDR3 nucleotide sequence: TGCAGCGTCCATAGGACAGGCCTTGAAGCTTTCTTT. Translation gives CSVHRTGLEAFF. Full variable domain (rest looked up from reference TRBV29-1 and TRBJ1-1): SAVISQKPSRDICQRGTSLTIQCQVDSQVTMMFWYRQQPGQSLTLIATANQGSEATYESGFVIDKFPISRPNLTFSTLTVSNMSPEDSSIYLCSVHRTGLEAFFGQGTRLTVV.